This TCR beta chain was identified during a study of immune evolution from preneoplasia to lung adenocarcinoma. Whole-study results and caveats: Normal lung had highest clonality; later lesions appeared denser, more diverse.

With regard to this clone: Its specificity is not known.

The CDR3 covers 12 residues. CDR1 is SQVTM and CDR2 is ANQGSEA in the germline V gene. The V gene lost 4 bases and the J gene lost 1 base, with 8 bases spanning the gap. Using immunoSEQ multiplex PCR, the repertoire was profiled, and TCRdb retains in-frame clones only, with some absent. The sample yields around 6,200 clones, about 81% seen once. The sample consisted of FFPE invasive lung adenocarcinoma tissue. The genes are TRBV29-1 and TRBJ2-7; D is possibly TRBD2 (6 bases). The receptor's source is a person aged 45-60 years with lung adenocarcinoma. CDR3 residues: CSVVEGSYEQYF. For the CDR3, the DNA is TGCAGCGTTGTGGAGGGGTCCTACGAGCAGTACTTC.